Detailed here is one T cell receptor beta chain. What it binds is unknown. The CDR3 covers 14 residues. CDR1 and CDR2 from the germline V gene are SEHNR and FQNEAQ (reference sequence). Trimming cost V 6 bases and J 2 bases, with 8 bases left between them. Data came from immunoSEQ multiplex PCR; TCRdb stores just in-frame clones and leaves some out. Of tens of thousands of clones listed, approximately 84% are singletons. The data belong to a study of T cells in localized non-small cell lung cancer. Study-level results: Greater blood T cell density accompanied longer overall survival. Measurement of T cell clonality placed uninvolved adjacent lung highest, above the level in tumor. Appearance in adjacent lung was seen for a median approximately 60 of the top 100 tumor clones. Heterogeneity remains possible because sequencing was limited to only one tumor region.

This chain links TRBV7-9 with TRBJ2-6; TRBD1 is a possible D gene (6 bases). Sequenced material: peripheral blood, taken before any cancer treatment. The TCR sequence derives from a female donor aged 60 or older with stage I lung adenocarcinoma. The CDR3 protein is CASRPGAGANVLTF. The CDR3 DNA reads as TGTGCCAGCAGGCCAGGGGCTGGGGCCAACGTCCTGACTTTC.